Included here is one TCR beta chain sequence, with context. Its specificity is not known. The data were taken from a study of blood T cells in healthy people across ages. Whole-study findings and limits: Compared with aged donors, long-lived donors showed fewer expanded clones, suggesting selection.

The use of a sample-barcoded 5' primer and a J-beta primer mix characterized a second PCR of about 6 to 11 cycles. TCRdb analysed the 5' RACE reads with MiXCR anew, one entry per CDR3 protein. The data show approximately 800,000 distinct CDR3 sequences, 56% seen once. Source material: blood. The TCR sequence derives from a man aged 40-49 years in good health.

The CDR3 DNA sequence: TGCGCCAGCAGCTTGGAAAACGGACCTTACTACGAGCAGTACTTC. This sequence encodes CASSLENGPYYEQYF. The chain is built from TRBV5-1 and TRBJ2-5; D gene uncertain. The end of the DNA fits TRBJ2-7 better, so the J call may be wrong. The CDR3 length is 15 residues. The germline V gene has CDR1 SGHRS and CDR2 YFSETQ.